The text below deals with one T cell receptor beta chain. This sample stems from a study of blood T cell repertoires in COVID-19. Study-level information: T cells, B-cell-depleted T cells, or PBMCs supplied cDNA or gDNA.

The method was immunoSEQ multiplex PCR; TCRdb's version includes in-frame clones alone and lacks a portion of them. The sample records some 250,000 clones, roughly 90% being singletons. CDR1 and CDR2 from the germline V gene are SGDLS and YYNGEE. This CDR3 region has 13 residues. V was cut by 2 bases and J by 5 bases, with 10 bases left in between. This TCR was recovered from a man aged 40-50 years who had recovered from COVID-19. The source material was PBMCs or T cells enriched from blood (not recorded which). The rearrangement links TRBV9 to TRBJ2-5; tentative D call: TRBD1 (6 bases). CDR3 loop: CASSVTGFETQYF. CDR3 bases: TGTGCCAGCAGCGTCACAGGGTTCGAGACCCAGTACTTC.